The 10 T cell receptor beta chains below all came from one sample that was sequenced in a study of tumour-infiltrating T cells in Burkitt lymphoma. Repertoires were generated with immunoSEQ multiplex PCR, while TCRdb's copy carries only in-frame clones and drops some. The repertoire table contains roughly 40 clones. The specimen was tumor tissue. Receptors originate from a human donor with Burkitt lymphoma.

This clone was found a few times. CDR3 nucleotide sequence: TGCGCCAGCAGCCAAGACTACTACAATGAGCAGTTCTTC. Protein: CASSQDYYNEQFF. This rearrangement joins TRBV4-1 to TRBJ2-1; no definite D call. The CDR3 consists of 13 residues. Germline-derived CDR1 and CDR2 are MGHRA and YSYEKL. The V gene lost 0 bases and the J gene lost 3 bases, with 3 bases spanning the gap.

The V and J genes are TRBV15 and TRBJ1-2; D is undetermined. V was cut by 4 bases and J by 4 bases, with 22 bases left in between. This CDR3 has 17 residues. Germline-derived CDR1 and CDR2 are LNHNV and YYDKDF (reference sequence). CDR3 DNA sequence: TGTGCCACCAGCAATCCTGGAGGGTGTGGAAAGACCTATGGCTACACCTTC. This encodes CATSNPGGCGKTYGYTF.

This chain uses TRBV4-1 with TRBJ2-1; D unresolved. Germline V gene data show CDR1 as MGHRA and CDR2 as YSYEKL. V lost 0 bases and J lost 5, with 5 bases in between. The CDR3 loop spans 13 amino acids. CDR3 protein: CASSQDFNNEQFF. Written as DNA, the CDR3 is TGCGCCAGCAGCCAAGATTTTAACAATGAGCAGTTCTTC.

V and J are TRBV2 and TRBJ2-2; possibly TRBD1 for D (5 bases). CDR1 is SNHLY and CDR2 is FYNNEI in the germline V gene. V was shortened by 7 bases and J by 6 bases, with 9 bases between the two germline ends. The CDR3 consists of 12 residues. The chain's CDR3 is CASTDSPGELFF. CDR3 in DNA: TGTGCCAGCACCGACAGTCCCGGGGAGCTGTTTTTT.

The V call is TRBV9, the J call TRBJ2-3, with D unresolved. Trimming stripped 0 bases from V and 7 bases from J, with 9 bases between. The CDR3 consists of 13 residues. Germline V gene data show CDR1 as SGDLS and CDR2 as YYNGEE. Written as DNA, the CDR3 is TGTGCCAGCAGCGTAGACTTAAGAAATACGCAGTATTTT. This gives the protein CASSVDLRNTQYF.

The chain carries TRBV5-1 and TRBJ1-1; D gene unclear. The V end lost 2 bases, the J end lost 6 bases, and 11 bases lay between the germline ends. There are 13 residues in the CDR3. Germline assignment: CDR1 SGHRS and CDR2 YFSETQ. The CDR3 region has the DNA TGCGCCAGCAGCTTAGACTTTCTCGCTGAAGCTTTCTTT. Translating it yields CASSLDFLAEAFF.

The rearrangement uses TRBV7-9 and TRBJ1-1; D possibly corresponds to TRBD1 (6 bases). V lost 5 bases, J lost 1 base, and 14 bases lay in between. The CDR3 runs to 15 residues. The germline CDR1 and CDR2 sequences are SEHNR and FQNEAQ (reference sequence). The CDR3: CASSPVRGQNTEAFF. The DNA of the CDR3 is TGTGCCAGCAGCCCTGTCAGGGGCCAGAACACTGAAGCTTTCTTT.

The CDR3 loop is CASSILGQGREQYF. In nucleotides, the CDR3 is TGTGCCAGTAGTATTTTAGGACAGGGACGCGAGCAGTACTTC. V and J are TRBV19 and TRBJ2-7, with 8 nucleotides matching TRBD1. This CDR3 has 14 residues. Germline CDR1 reads LNHDA; CDR2 reads SQIVND (reference sequence). Trimming took 3 bases from V and 6 from J; bases not matched to a gene: 7.

This sequence joins TRBV5-1 and TRBJ2-2, with 12 positions matching TRBD1. The CDR3 has 18 residues. V trimming: 3 bases; J trimming: 3 bases; junction bases outside the gene matches: 9. Looked up from germline, CDR1 is SGHRS and CDR2 is YFSETQ. In DNA, the CDR3 is TGCGCCAGCAGCTCGTCCCGGGACAGGGGGCTGGACACCGGGGAGCTGTTTTTT. This sequence encodes CASSSSRDRGLDTGELFF.

This chain connects TRBV21-1 to TRBJ2-4; no DNA check was done on the table's D call, TRBD1. TRBV21-1 is a pseudogene. The CDR3 sequence is 17 residues long. The CDR3 is CASRLEMLQQRKNIQYF. The CDR3 nucleotides read TGTGCCAGCAGGCTTGAAATGCTACAGCAAAGAAAAAACATTCAGTACTTC.